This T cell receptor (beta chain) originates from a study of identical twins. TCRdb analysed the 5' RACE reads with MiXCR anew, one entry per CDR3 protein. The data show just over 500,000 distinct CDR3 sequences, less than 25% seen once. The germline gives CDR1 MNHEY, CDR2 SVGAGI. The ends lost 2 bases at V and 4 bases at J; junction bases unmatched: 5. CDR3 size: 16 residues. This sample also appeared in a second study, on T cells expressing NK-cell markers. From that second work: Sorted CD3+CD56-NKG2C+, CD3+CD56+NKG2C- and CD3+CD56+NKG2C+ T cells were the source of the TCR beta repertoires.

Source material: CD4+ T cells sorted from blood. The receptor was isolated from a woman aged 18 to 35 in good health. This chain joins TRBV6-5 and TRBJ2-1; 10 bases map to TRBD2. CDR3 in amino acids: CASSYRRTSGYNEQFF. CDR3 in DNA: TGTGCCAGCAGTTACCGAAGGACTAGCGGATACAATGAGCAGTTCTTC.